This T cell receptor (beta chain) is from a study of shared clonotypes between healthy human individuals. Study information: Aged 18 to 49, the donors were a couple of women and three men. For every donor, three CD4 naive, three CD4 memory, two CD8 naive and one CD8 memory plates were used.

With respect to this clone: The antigen remains undetermined.

Germline loops: CDR1 KGHSH, CDR2 LQKENI. Trimming stripped 1 base from V and 4 bases from J, with 14 bases between. This CDR3 is 15 amino acids long. Sequencing used immunoSEQ multiplex PCR; TCRdb keeps in-frame clones, though not all of them. In the table there are over 750,000 clones, around 96% of which are singletons. The study, taken as a whole, reports: Generation probability values for non-shared clonotypes were lower than those for clonotypes shared by all four donors. Estimated richness was generally greater in naive than memory subsets.

Terminally differentiated effector memory CD45RA+ cells were excluded from the naive CD8 cells, which were CD45RO-negative and positively selected for CCR7. The TCR originated in a man younger than 40 in good health. This sequence joins TRBV18 and TRBJ2-7, with D possibly matching TRBD2 (6 bases). The sequencing sample was made of naive CD8+ T cells sorted from blood. This chain's CDR3 is CASSPLGLALYEQYF. The CDR3 DNA sequence: TGTGCCAGCTCACCACTAGGGCTAGCGTTATACGAGCAGTACTTC.